The sample holds one count of the clone carrying this TCR beta chain. The target antigen is unknown. Method: immunoSEQ multiplex PCR; TCRdb's copy keeps in-frame clones and lacks some. The table lists fewer than 25,000 clones, roughly 89% of them singletons. V lost 0 bases to trimming and J lost 9 bases, with 12 bases between them. CDR1 is MGHRA and CDR2 is YSYEKL in the germline V gene. The CDR3 is 14 residues long. The data were taken from a study of T cell repertoires and Cas9 in healthy adults. About the research overall: SpCas9-reactive CD4 and CD8 T cells were characterized for potency, cytotoxicity and lineage.

General observations from the study: In vitro, SpCas9-reactive Tregs were reported to curb effector T cell proliferation and function.

V is TRBV4-1 and J is TRBJ1-5; a possible D gene is TRBD1 (5 bases). The receptor's source is a human donor in good health. What was sequenced was CD4+ effector T cells (CD127+, CD25-, CD137-, CD154-) from PBMCs; culture status not recorded. Written as DNA, the CDR3 is TGCGCCAGCAGCCAAGAGGGGGGAGTTGGGCCCCAGCATTTT. This translates into CASSQEGGVGPQHF.